The rows below give T cell receptor beta chains drawn from one sample of a study of control samples from healthy donors and cancer patients. Data came from immunoSEQ multiplex PCR; TCRdb stores just in-frame clones and leaves some out. The sample records around 150,000 clones, 80% to 90% being singletons. Sequencing used blood. Receptor source: a man between 18 and 35 years old in good health. CDR3s include the opening cysteine and the closing phenylalanine or tryptophan. D genes are given only for firm matches. Clone size is stated in some rows and not others, as once, few, many or a class when expanded.

d_gene,j_gene,abundance,v_gene,CDR3aa,CDR3nt
NA,TRBJ2-1,NA,TRBV11-2,CASSQSNEQFF,TGTGCCAGCAGCCAAAGCAATGAGCAGTTCTTC
TRBD1,TRBJ1-5,NA,TRBV10-3,CAISTGGNQPQHF,TGTGCCATCAGTACAGGGGGCAATCAGCCCCAGCATTTT
NA,TRBJ2-3,NA,TRBV10-3,CATSASGVADTQYF,TGTGCCACCTCGGCTTCTGGGGTCGCAGATACGCAGTATTTT
TRBD2,TRBJ2-3,NA,TRBV28,CASSLPGLAGGRADTQYF,TGTGCCAGCAGCCTCCCGGGACTAGCGGGGGGCAGGGCAGATACGCAGTATTTT
TRBD2,TRBJ2-7,NA,TRBV4-2,CASSQDPSGGRLSYEQYF,TGTGCCAGCAGCCAAGATCCTAGCGGGGGCCGTCTTAGCTACGAGCAGTACTTC
NA,TRBJ2-1,NA,TRBV19,CATQRGSYNEQFF,TGTGCCACCCAGAGGGGCTCCTACAATGAGCAGTTCTTC
TRBD1,TRBJ1-6,NA,TRBV28,CASSGGQGNKPLHF,TGTGCCAGCAGCGGGGGACAGGGAAACAAACCCCTCCACTTT
NA,TRBJ1-6,NA,TRBV5-1,CASKKPRALENSPLHF,TGCGCCAGCAAAAAGCCCAGGGCTCTGGAGAATTCACCCCTCCACTTT
NA,TRBJ2-5,NA,TRBV7-2,CASSLVIRETQYF,TGTGCCAGCAGCTTAGTCATACGGGAGACCCAGTACTTC
TRBD2,TRBJ2-1,NA,TRBV7-2,CASSISGGLPYNEQFF,TGTGCCAGCAGCATTAGCGGGGGGCTTCCCTACAATGAGCAGTTCTTC
NA,TRBJ1-1,NA,TRBV4-1,CASSQDQRGTEAFF,TGCGCCAGCAGCCAAGATCAGAGGGGAACTGAAGCTTTCTTT
NA,TRBJ1-2,once,TRBV7-2,CASSLYRGAYGYTF,TGTGCCAGCAGCCTATACCGGGGGGCCTATGGCTACACCTTC
NA,TRBJ2-3,NA,TRBV18,CASSHSPGDTQYF,TGTGCCAGCTCCCATTCCCCGGGAGATACGCAGTATTTT
TRBD1,TRBJ2-2,NA,TRBV6-5,CASSYGTGDTGELFF,TGTGCCAGCAGTTATGGGACAGGGGACACCGGGGAGCTGTTTTTT
TRBD2,TRBJ2-1,NA,TRBV2,CASSGLAGSYNEQFF,TGTGCCAGCAGTGGACTAGCGGGGTCCTACAATGAGCAGTTCTTC
NA,TRBJ1-1,once,TRBV28,CASSPGTANTEAFF,TGTGCCAGCAGTCCAGGGACGGCAAACACTGAAGCTTTCTTT
NA,TRBJ1-1,NA,TRBV4-3,CASSQESGATEAFF,TGCGCCAGCAGCCAAGAGAGCGGAGCCACTGAAGCTTTCTTT
NA,TRBJ2-1,NA,TRBV7-2,CASSPRRPDNEQFF,TGTGCCAGCAGCCCTAGACGCCCGGACAATGAGCAGTTCTTC
NA,TRBJ2-2,NA,TRBV18,CASSPPLRTGELFF,TGTGCCAGCTCACCACCTTTAAGAACCGGGGAGCTGTTTTTT
NA,TRBJ2-3,few,TRBV28,CASRGVADTQYF,TGTGCCAGCAGAGGGGTTGCGGATACGCAGTATTTT
NA,TRBJ1-2,NA,TRBV9,CASSVGSGGGYGYTF,TGTGCCAGCAGCGTAGGTTCAGGAGGGGGCTATGGCTACACCTTC
TRBD1,TRBJ1-5,once,TRBV6-2/TRBV6-3,CASSYPRDRGVGSQPQHF,TGTGCCAGCAGTTACCCCCGGGACAGGGGAGTTGGAAGTCAGCCCCAGCATTTT
NA,TRBJ2-2,once,TRBV11-2,CASSFRRAGNTGELFF,TGTGCCAGCAGCTTCCGTCGGGCAGGGAACACCGGGGAGCTGTTTTTT